The entry below describes one TCR beta chain. In TCRdb, the 5' RACE reads were re-called with MiXCR into one record per CDR3 protein. In the table there are 5,000 to 6,500 distinct CDR3 sequences, 55% to 60% of which are singletons. Between the trimmed V and J ends, which lost 6 bases and 7 bases, there was a span of 13 bases. Per germline, CDR1 SNHLY and CDR2 FYNNEI. This CDR3 has 13 residues. The chain has TRBV2 and TRBJ1-5, with D maybe TRBD1 (6 bases). Sequencing was done on a sample of tumor-infiltrating memory CD4+ T cells sorted from the breast tumor. The subset is: memory CD4+ T cells, CD4+CD45RO+CD25-. This clonotype originated in a female donor with breast cancer. The CDR3 nucleotides read TGTGCCAGCAGGGACCAGGGGCGGCAGCCCCAGCATTTT. Translating gives CASRDQGRQPQHF.